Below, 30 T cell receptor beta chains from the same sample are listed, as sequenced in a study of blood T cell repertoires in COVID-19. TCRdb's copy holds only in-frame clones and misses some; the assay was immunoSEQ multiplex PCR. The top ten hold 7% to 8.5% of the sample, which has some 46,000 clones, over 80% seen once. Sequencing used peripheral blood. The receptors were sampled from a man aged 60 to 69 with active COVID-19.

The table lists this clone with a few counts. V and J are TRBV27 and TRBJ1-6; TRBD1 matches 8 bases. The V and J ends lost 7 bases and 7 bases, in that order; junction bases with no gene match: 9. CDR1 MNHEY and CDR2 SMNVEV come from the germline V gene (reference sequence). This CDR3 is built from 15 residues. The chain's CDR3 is CASKSGGTGNSPLHF. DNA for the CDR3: TGTGCCAGCAAGTCAGGGGGCACGGGGAATTCACCCCTCCACTTT.

The CDR3 here is CASKGGGAGNGELFF. CDR3 DNA: TGTGCCAGCAAAGGCGGGGGGGCCGGGAATGGGGAGCTGTTTTTT. This chain joins TRBV6-5 and TRBJ2-2, with 9 bases that match TRBD2. The CDR3 consists of 15 residues. V gave up 7 bases and J gave up 8 bases; unmatched junction bases: 11. The germline V gene has CDR1 MNHEY and CDR2 SVGAGI.

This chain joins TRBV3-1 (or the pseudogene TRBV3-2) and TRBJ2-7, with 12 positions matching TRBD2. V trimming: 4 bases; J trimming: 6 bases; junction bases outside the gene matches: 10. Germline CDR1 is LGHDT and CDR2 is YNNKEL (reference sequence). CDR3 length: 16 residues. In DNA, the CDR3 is TGTGCCAGCAGCCCACCGACTAGCGGGGGCCTCTCCGAGCAGTACTTC. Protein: CASSPPTSGGLSEQYF.

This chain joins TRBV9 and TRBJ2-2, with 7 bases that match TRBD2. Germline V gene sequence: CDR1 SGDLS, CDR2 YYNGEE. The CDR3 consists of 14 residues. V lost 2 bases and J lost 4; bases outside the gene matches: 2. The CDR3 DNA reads TGTGCCAGCAGCGTTGCGGGGGTCACCGGGGAGCTGTTTTTT. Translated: CASSVAGVTGELFF. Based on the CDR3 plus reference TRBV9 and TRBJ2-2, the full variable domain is DSGVTQTPKHLITATGQRVTLRCSPRSGDLSVYWYQQSLDQGLQFLIQYYNGEERAKGNILERFSAQQFPDLHSELNLSSLELGDSALYFCASSVAGVTGELFFGEGSRLTVL.

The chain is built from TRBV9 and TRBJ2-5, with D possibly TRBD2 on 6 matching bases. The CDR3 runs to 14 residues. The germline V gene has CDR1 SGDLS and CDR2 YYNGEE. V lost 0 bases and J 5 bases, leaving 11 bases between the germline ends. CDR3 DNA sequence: TGTGCCAGCAGCGTAGACGGGAGCAGGGAGACCCAGTACTTC. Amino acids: CASSVDGSRETQYF.

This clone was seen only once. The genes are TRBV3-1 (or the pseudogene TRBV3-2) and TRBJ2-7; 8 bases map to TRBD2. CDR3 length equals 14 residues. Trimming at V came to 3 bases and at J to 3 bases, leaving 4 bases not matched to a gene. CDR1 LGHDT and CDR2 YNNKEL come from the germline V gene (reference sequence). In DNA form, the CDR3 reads TGTGCCAGCAGCCAGGGACTAGGCTACTACGAGCAGTACTTC. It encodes CASSQGLGYYEQYF.

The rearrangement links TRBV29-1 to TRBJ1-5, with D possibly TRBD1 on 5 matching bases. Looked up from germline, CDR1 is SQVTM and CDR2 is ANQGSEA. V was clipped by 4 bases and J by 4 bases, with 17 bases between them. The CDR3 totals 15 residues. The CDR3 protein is CSVATDSPGNQPQHF. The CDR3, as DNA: TGCAGCGTTGCAACCGACAGCCCCGGGAATCAGCCCCAGCATTTT.

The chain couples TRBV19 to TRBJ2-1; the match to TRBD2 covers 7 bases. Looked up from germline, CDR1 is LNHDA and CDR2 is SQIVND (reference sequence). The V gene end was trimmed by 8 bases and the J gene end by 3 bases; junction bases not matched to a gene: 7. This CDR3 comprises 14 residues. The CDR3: CASARGDYYNEQFF. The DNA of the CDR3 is TGTGCCAGTGCCCGGGGGGACTACTACAATGAGCAGTTCTTC.

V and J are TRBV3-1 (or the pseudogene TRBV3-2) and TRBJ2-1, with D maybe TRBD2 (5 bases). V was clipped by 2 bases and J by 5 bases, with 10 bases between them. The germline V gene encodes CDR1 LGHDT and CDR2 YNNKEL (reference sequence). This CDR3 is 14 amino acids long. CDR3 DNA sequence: TGTGCCAGCAGCCAACTTCGGGAAAACAATGAGCAGTTCTTC. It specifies CASSQLRENNEQFF.

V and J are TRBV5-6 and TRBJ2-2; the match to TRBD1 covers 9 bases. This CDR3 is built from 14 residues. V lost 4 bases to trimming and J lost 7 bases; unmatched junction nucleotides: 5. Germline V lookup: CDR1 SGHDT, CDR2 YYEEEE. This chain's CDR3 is CASSRTGASGELFF. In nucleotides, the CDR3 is TGTGCCAGCAGCCGGACAGGGGCCAGCGGGGAGCTGTTTTTT.

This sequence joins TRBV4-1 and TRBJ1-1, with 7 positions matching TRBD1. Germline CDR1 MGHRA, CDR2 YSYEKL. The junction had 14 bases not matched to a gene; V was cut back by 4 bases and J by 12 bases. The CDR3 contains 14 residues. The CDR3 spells CASSPRTGALSTFF. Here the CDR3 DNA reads TGCGCCAGCAGCCCTAGGACAGGTGCCTTGTCGACTTTCTTT.

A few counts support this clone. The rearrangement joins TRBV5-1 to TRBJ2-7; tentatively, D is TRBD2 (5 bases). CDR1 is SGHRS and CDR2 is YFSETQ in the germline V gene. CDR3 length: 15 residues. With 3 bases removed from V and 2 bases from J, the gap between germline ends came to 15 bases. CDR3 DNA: TGCGCCAGCAGCTGGACCTACGGGAATACCTACGAGCAGTACTTC. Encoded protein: CASSWTYGNTYEQYF.

The CDR3 region is CASSQDPGSHNEQFF. The DNA of the CDR3 is TGTGCCAGCAGCCAAGATCCGGGGTCCCACAATGAGCAGTTCTTC. This chain joins TRBV3-1 (or the pseudogene TRBV3-2) and TRBJ2-1; D is perhaps TRBD2 (5 bases). With 0 bases removed from V and 5 bases from J, the gap between germline ends came to 11 bases. The CDR3 is made up of 15 amino acids. Germline V CDR1 and CDR2: LGHDT, YNNKEL (reference sequence).

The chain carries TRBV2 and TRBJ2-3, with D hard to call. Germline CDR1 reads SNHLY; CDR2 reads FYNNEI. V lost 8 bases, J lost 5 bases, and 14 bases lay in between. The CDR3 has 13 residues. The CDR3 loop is CASRSGFGDTQYF. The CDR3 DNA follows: TGTGCCAGCCGGTCGGGTTTCGGAGATACGCAGTATTTT.

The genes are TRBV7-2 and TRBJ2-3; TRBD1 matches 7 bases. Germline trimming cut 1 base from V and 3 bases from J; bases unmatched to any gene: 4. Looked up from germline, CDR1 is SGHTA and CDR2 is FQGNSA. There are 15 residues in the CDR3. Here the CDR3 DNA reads TGTGCCAGCAGCTTAGTTAGGGGGCGGACAGATACGCAGTATTTT. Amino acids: CASSLVRGRTDTQYF.

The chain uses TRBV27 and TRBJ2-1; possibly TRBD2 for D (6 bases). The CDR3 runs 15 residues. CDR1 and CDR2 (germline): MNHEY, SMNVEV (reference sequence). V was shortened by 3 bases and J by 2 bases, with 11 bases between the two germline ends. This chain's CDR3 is CASSFASVAYNEQFF. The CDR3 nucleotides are TGTGCCAGCAGTTTTGCTAGCGTTGCCTACAATGAGCAGTTCTTC.

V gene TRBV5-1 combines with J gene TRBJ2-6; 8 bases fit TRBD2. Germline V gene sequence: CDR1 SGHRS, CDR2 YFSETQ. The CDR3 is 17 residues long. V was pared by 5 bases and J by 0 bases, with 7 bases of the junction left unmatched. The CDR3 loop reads CASSTLAGRSGANVLTF. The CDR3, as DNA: TGCGCCAGCAGTACTCTAGCGGGCCGCTCTGGGGCCAACGTCCTGACTTTC. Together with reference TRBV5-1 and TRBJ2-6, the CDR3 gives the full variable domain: KAGVTQTPRYLIKTRGQQVTLSCSPISGHRSVSWYQQTPGQGLQFLFEYFSETQRNKGNFPGRFSGRQFSNSRSEMNVSTLELGDSALYLCASSTLAGRSGANVLTFGAGSRLTVL.

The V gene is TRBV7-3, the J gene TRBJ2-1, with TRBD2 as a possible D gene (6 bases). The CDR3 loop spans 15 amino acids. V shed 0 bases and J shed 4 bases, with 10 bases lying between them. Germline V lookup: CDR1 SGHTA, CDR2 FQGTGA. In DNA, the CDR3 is TGTGCCAGCAGCTTAACCCTAGGAGGGTACAATGAGCAGTTCTTC. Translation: CASSLTLGGYNEQFF.

The CDR3, as DNA: TGTGCCAGCAGGAGTAGCGGGGGGAACAATGAGCAGTTCTTC. Residues: CASRSSGGNNEQFF. V is TRBV6-5 and J is TRBJ2-1; 10 nucleotides line up with TRBD2. Germline V gives CDR1 MNHEY, CDR2 SVGAGI. The length of the CDR3 is 14 residues. The trim removed 6 bases at V and 5 bases at J, leaving 4 bases unmatched.

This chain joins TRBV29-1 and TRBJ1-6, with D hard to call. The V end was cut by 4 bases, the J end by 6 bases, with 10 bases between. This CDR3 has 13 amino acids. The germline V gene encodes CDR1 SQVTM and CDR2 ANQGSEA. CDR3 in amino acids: CSVARSVNSPLHF. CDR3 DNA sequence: TGCAGCGTTGCCCGGAGCGTTAATTCACCCCTCCACTTT. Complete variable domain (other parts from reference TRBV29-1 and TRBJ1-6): SAVISQKPSRDICQRGTSLTIQCQVDSQVTMMFWYRQQPGQSLTLIATANQGSEATYESGFVIDKFPISRPNLTFSTLTVSNMSPEDSSIYLCSVARSVNSPLHFGNGTRLTVT.

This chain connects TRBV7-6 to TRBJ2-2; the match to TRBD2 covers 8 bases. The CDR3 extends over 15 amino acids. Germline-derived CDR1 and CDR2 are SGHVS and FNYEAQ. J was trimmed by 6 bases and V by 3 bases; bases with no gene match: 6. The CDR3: CASSFAGGKAGELFF. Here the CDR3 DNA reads TGTGCCAGCAGCTTCGCGGGAGGTAAAGCCGGGGAGCTGTTTTTT.

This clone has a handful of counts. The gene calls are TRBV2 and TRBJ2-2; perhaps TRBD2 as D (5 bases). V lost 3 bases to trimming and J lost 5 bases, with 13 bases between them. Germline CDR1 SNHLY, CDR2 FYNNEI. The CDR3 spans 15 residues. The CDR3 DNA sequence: TGTGCCAGCAGTGAGGGGAGAGGGAGAACCGGGGAGCTGTTTTTT. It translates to CASSEGRGRTGELFF.

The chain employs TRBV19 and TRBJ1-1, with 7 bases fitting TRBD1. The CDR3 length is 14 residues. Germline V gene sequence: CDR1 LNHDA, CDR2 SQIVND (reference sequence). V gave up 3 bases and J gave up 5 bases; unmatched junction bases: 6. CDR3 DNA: TGTGCCAGTAGTATTGCAGGGGGTAAAACTGAAGCTTTCTTT. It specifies CASSIAGGKTEAFF.

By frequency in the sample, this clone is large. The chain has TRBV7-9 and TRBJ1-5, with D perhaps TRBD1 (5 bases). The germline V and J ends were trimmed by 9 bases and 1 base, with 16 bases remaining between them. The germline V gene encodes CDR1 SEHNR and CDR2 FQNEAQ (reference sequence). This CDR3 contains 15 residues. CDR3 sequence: CASSTREGSNQPQHF. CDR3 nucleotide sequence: TGTGCCAGTAGTACCAGGGAGGGGAGCAATCAGCCCCAGCATTTT.

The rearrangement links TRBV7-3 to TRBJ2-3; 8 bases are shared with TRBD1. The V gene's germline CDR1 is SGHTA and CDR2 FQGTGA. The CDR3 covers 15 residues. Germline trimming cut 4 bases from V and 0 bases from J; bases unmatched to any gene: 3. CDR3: CASSSWTGSTDTQYF. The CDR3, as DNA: TGTGCCAGCAGCTCCTGGACAGGGAGCACAGATACGCAGTATTTT.

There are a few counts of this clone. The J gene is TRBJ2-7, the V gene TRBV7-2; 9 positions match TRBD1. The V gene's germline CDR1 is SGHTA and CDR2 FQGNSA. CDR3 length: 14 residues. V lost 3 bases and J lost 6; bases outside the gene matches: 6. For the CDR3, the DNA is TGTGCCAGCAGCTTCTACAGGGGGCGCAGCGAGCAGTACTTC. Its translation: CASSFYRGRSEQYF.

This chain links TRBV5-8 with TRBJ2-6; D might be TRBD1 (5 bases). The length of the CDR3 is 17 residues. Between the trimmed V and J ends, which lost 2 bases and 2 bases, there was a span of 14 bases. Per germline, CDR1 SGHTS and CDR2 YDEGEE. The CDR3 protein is CASSFQGRGAGANVLTF. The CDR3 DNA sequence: TGTGCCAGCAGCTTTCAGGGTAGGGGTGCTGGGGCCAACGTCCTGACTTTC.

The chain's CDR3 is CASSPSPLAGAYEQYF. The CDR3 DNA follows: TGTGCCAGCAGCCCGTCCCCACTAGCGGGTGCCTACGAGCAGTACTTC. The chain uses TRBV9 and TRBJ2-7, with TRBD2 matching over 9 bases. The germline V gene encodes CDR1 SGDLS and CDR2 YYNGEE. The V and J ends lost 4 bases and 2 bases, in that order; junction bases with no gene match: 10. The CDR3 spans 16 residues.

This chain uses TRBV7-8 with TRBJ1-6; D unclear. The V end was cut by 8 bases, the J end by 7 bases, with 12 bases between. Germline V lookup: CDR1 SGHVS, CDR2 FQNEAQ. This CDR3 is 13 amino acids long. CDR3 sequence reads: CASARSGNSPLHF. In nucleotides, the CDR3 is TGTGCCAGCGCCAGGTCTGGGAATTCACCCCTCCACTTT. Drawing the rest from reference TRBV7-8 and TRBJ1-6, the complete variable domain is GAGVSQSPRYKVAKRGQDVALRCDPISGHVSLFWYQQALGQGPEFLTYFQNEAQLDKSGLPSDRFFAERPEGSVSTLKIQRTQQEDSAVYLCASARSGNSPLHFGNGTRLTVT.

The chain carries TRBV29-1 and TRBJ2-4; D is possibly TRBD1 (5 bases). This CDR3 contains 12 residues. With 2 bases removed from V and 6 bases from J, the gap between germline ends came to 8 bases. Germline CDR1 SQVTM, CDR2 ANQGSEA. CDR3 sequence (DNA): TGCAGCGTTGAACAGGGTTCAAACATTCAGTACTTC. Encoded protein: CSVEQGSNIQYF.